This T cell receptor beta chain is from a study of T cell responses to AZD1222 COVID-19 vaccine (dated by TCRdb to 2020 to 2022). Some background on the complete study: A total of around 240 trial participants underwent TCR sequencing, of whom 207 had received two doses of AZD1222 and approximately 25 had received two doses of the MenACWY control vaccine. Trial participants were enrolled by age into subgroups of 18-55, 56-69 and 70-plus years, and about 150, 27 and 61 TCR-sequenced participants, respectively, were included in these subgroups. Study-level results and caveats: Because no day 14 peak-response samples were available, repertoires were characterized only after the peak T cell response. A significant rise in spike-specific TCR breadth and depth was observed after two AZD1222 doses relative to day 0 and relative to MenACWY recipients. Conclusions about previously exposed vaccinees are limited because only 5 or 6 AZD1222 recipients were SARS-CoV-2 seropositive at baseline. In the small 56-69-year group, the increase in depth fell short of significance, most likely because of low power. Vaccine-associated CD4 TCRs spanned the whole spike protein, with dominant responses in regions 160-218 and 743-854. Participants were mostly white British and included more females than males, and it was suggested by the authors that clonal diversity may have been underestimated. Reportedly, close to half of the unique spike-specific TCRs recognized epitopes lying outside the regions that are mutated in the B.1.351 and B.1.1.7 variants.

Concerning this clone: Its antigen is not yet known. Base qualities are missing; no much larger clone stands one base away.

The CDR3 regions of human TCRbeta chains were analyzed by immunosequencing. In the source study's methods: TCRs in the repertoires were compared against a reference library of SARS-CoV-2-specific TCRs that had been generated with the MIRA antigen-specificity platform. Breadth was defined as the fraction of unique TCRs that were SARS-CoV-2-associated, and depth was defined as the fraction of total T cells that were SARS-CoV-2-associated. Each spike-specific TCR was assigned to its reactive spike region and to a CD4 or CD8 class using the MIRA data. Log10-transformed breadth and depth values were compared by one-way ANOVA with Sidak's multiple comparisons tests. TCRdb retrieved this table from immuneACCESS and kept in-frame rearrangements only. Not all clones are present; in checked studies, unresolved V genes account for under half, and no reason is known for the remainder. That table gives V, J and clone size, and the DNA gave D and trimming. The sample has fewer than 120,000 clones on record, about nine tenths of them singletons. The ten largest clonotypes hold around 2.5% of the sample.

Sample time point, as interpreted from the label and publication: about 28 days (+/-7) after the second vaccine dose. AZD1222 recipients with second doses at about 4 weeks or about 12 weeks were pooled, because spike-specific TCR depth and breadth did not differ between schedules. Vaccinee samples were obtained from the UK trials COV001 and COV002, which included a single-blind randomized controlled phase 2/3 trial of AZD1222 (ChAdOx1 nCoV-19) in healthy adults. Trial participant PBMC samples were collected at day 0 and day 28 after the second dose for TCRbeta chain sequencing. Per the germline V gene (reference sequence), LNHDA is the CDR1 and SQIVND is the CDR2. V trim: 4 bases; J trim: 2 bases; unmatched bases: 10. From the cysteine through the phenylalanine, the CDR3 covers 18 amino acids. Only the CDR3 DNA stays, 54 bases, in frame from base 1.

The origin of this receptor is an adult who received the AZD1222 COVID-19 vaccine. The chain is assembled from TRBV19 and TRBJ1-5, with 11 central nucleotides matching TRBD1. This specimen was peripheral blood, taken 28 days after the second AZD1222 dose. The DNA is as follows: TGTGCCAGTAGTACGGGGACAGGGGGGTTTTTAGGCAATCAGCCCCAGCATTTT. Its amino acids are CASSTGTGGFLGNQPQHF.